These T cell receptor beta chains were read from a single sample in a study of control samples from healthy donors and cancer patients. The table came from immunoSEQ multiplex PCR; TCRdb's copy has only in-frame clones and leaves some out. The repertoire holds approximately 97,000 clones, with approximately 86% as singletons. Sequencing used blood. The receptor set was obtained from a young man in good health. CDR3s include the opening cysteine and the closing phenylalanine or tryptophan. Each record gives: clone size, V gene, J gene, CDR3 length, D gene, CDR3 DNA, CDR3 protein. The D gene is left open where the match is weak. Clone size is shown for a subset of rows, as once, few, many or a class of expanded clone.

size: few
V: TRBV10-2
J: TRBJ2-7
length: 13
D: TRBD1
DNA: TGCGCCAGCTTCTCGGGACAGGTATACGAGCAGTACTTC
CDR3: CASFSGQVYEQYF

size: NA
V: TRBV4-2
J: TRBJ2-1
length: 14
D: NA
DNA: TGTGCCAGCAGCGAGGTGGGGACCTACAATGAGCAGTTCTTC
CDR3: CASSEVGTYNEQFF

size: once
V: TRBV5-4
J: TRBJ2-3
length: 16
D: NA
DNA: TGTGCCAGCAGCTTGGAAGGTCTAGCTAGCACAGATACGCAGTATTTT
CDR3: CASSLEGLASTDTQYF

size: NA
V: TRBV11-2
J: TRBJ2-5
length: 11
D: NA
DNA: TGTGCCAGCAGGTTTGGAGAGACCCAGTACTTC
CDR3: CASRFGETQYF

size: NA
V: TRBV6-1
J: TRBJ2-3
length: 16
D: TRBD2
DNA: TGTGCCAGCAGTGAATGGGCTAGCGGGAGCACAGATACGCAGTATTTT
CDR3: CASSEWASGSTDTQYF

size: NA
V: TRBV12-3/TRBV12-4
J: TRBJ2-5
length: 13
D: TRBD2
DNA: TGTGCCAGCACTGGGACTAGCGTTGAGACCCAGTACTTC
CDR3: CASTGTSVETQYF

size: NA
V: TRBV7-3
J: TRBJ2-7
length: 15
D: TRBD1
DNA: TGTGCCAGCAGCCCAGGACAGGGATCTATTTACGAGCAGTACTTC
CDR3: CASSPGQGSIYEQYF

size: few
V: TRBV7-8
J: TRBJ1-3
length: 15
D: NA
DNA: TGTGCCAGCAGCCCGGGACGGATCTCTGGAAACACCATATATTTT
CDR3: CASSPGRISGNTIYF

size: NA
V: TRBV3-1/TRBV3-2
J: TRBJ1-5
length: 15
D: NA
DNA: TGTGCCAGCAGCCAAGGGCAGTCCGATTATCAGCCCCAGCATTTT
CDR3: CASSQGQSDYQPQHF

size: NA
V: TRBV7-8
J: TRBJ2-5
length: 14
D: NA
DNA: TGTGCCAGCAGCATGAGGCGTACCCAAGAGACCCAGTACTTC
CDR3: CASSMRRTQETQYF

size: NA
V: TRBV5-1
J: TRBJ2-7
length: 13
D: NA
DNA: TGCGCCAGCAGCCTACCGGGACTCTACGAGCAGTACTTC
CDR3: CASSLPGLYEQYF

size: NA
V: TRBV2
J: TRBJ2-2
length: 14
D: TRBD2
DNA: TGTGCCAGCAGCACTAGCGGAATCACCGGGGAGCTGTTTTTT
CDR3: CASSTSGITGELFF

size: once
V: TRBV18
J: TRBJ1-1
length: 16
D: NA
DNA: TGTGCCAGCTCACCCCCCGGTCGAAACCGGAACACTGAAGCTTTCTTT
CDR3: CASSPPGRNRNTEAFF

size: few
V: TRBV3-1/TRBV3-2
J: TRBJ1-1
length: 14
D: NA
DNA: TGTGCCAGCAGCCAACAACCCGGAGGCACTGAAGCTTTCTTT
CDR3: CASSQQPGGTEAFF

size: NA
V: TRBV7-2
J: TRBJ1-4
length: 16
D: TRBD1
DNA: TGTGCCAGCAGCACGACAGGGCTTTACCGTAATGAAAAACTGTTTTTT
CDR3: CASSTTGLYRNEKLFF

size: once
V: TRBV15
J: TRBJ2-7
length: 15
D: NA
DNA: TGTGCCACCAGCAGAGATCCACGAAAGGACTACGAGCAGTACTTC
CDR3: CATSRDPRKDYEQYF

size: NA
V: TRBV7-8
J: TRBJ2-1
length: 13
D: NA
DNA: TGTGCCAGCAGCTTAGTGCAGGGTTTGAGGCAGTTCTTC
CDR3: CASSLVQGLRQFF

size: NA
V: TRBV5-4
J: TRBJ2-7
length: 14
D: NA
DNA: TGTGCCAGCAGCTTGGGAGGGAGCTTCTACGAGCAGTACTTC
CDR3: CASSLGGSFYEQYF

size: NA
V: TRBV20-1
J: TRBJ1-1
length: 10
D: NA
DNA: TGCAGTGCTCCTCAGGTTGAAGCTTTCTTT
CDR3: CSAPQVEAFF

size: few
V: TRBV19
J: TRBJ1-4
length: 16
D: TRBD1
DNA: TGTGCCAGTAGTATAGAACTGACAGGGATGGGCGAAAAACTGTTTTTT
CDR3: CASSIELTGMGEKLFF

size: few
V: TRBV19
J: TRBJ1-5
length: 14
D: NA
DNA: TGTGCCAGTAGTATATCAGGGGAAGGGCAGCCCCAGCATTTT
CDR3: CASSISGEGQPQHF

size: NA
V: TRBV19
J: TRBJ2-1
length: 13
D: NA
DNA: TGTGCCAGTACTCAGAGCTCCTACAATGAGCAGTTCTTC
CDR3: CASTQSSYNEQFF

size: NA
V: TRBV5-3
J: TRBJ1-3
length: 18
D: NA
DNA: TGTGCCAGAAGCATTGTTTTGGGACCGCCTTTCTCTGGAAACACCATATATTTT
CDR3: CARSIVLGPPFSGNTIYF

size: NA
V: TRBV7-9
J: TRBJ1-1
length: 16
D: NA
DNA: TGTGCCAGCAGCCAAGATCCCGTGGATGGGAACACTGAAGCTTTCTTT
CDR3: CASSQDPVDGNTEAFF

size: NA
V: TRBV30
J: TRBJ2-2
length: 14
D: TRBD2
DNA: TGTGCCTGGAGTAGCGGGAGGGCCTTCGGGGAGCTGTTTTTT
CDR3: CAWSSGRAFGELFF

size: NA
V: TRBV19
J: TRBJ1-2
length: 15
D: NA
DNA: TGTGCCAGTAGTATCGAACACGGTTCCTCATATGGCTACACCTTC
CDR3: CASSIEHGSSYGYTF

size: NA
V: TRBV27
J: TRBJ2-2
length: 19
D: TRBD2
DNA: TGTGCCAGCAGTTTACTCATGAGGGGGCTAGCGGGAGGCGGTGGGGAGCTGTTTTTT
CDR3: CASSLLMRGLAGGGGELFF

size: NA
V: TRBV2
J: TRBJ1-6
length: 15
D: NA
DNA: TGTGCCAGCAAGGAAAGGTCTGGGGAAGGGTCACCCCTCCACTTT
CDR3: CASKERSGEGSPLHF

size: NA
V: TRBV6-5
J: TRBJ2-7
length: 12
D: NA
DNA: TGTGCCAGCATCCGGGGGAGCTACGAGCAGTACTTC
CDR3: CASIRGSYEQYF

size: NA
V: TRBV7-2
J: TRBJ2-5
length: 12
D: NA
DNA: TGTGCCAGCAGCTCGCGTCTAGAGACCCAGTACTTC
CDR3: CASSSRLETQYF

size: NA
V: TRBV6-6
J: TRBJ2-2
length: 16
D: TRBD2
DNA: TGTGCCAGCAGTAACAGACTAGCGGTAGGGGCCGGGGAGCTGTTTTTT
CDR3: CASSNRLAVGAGELFF

size: NA
V: TRBV19
J: TRBJ2-1
length: 16
D: NA
DNA: TGTGCCAGTAGTATAGATCCAGGTGGCCTGCACAATGAGCAGTTCTTC
CDR3: CASSIDPGGLHNEQFF

size: NA
V: TRBV7-2
J: TRBJ2-2
length: 15
D: TRBD2
DNA: TGTGCCAGCAGCTATGATAGCGGGAGGACCGGGGAGCTGTTTTTT
CDR3: CASSYDSGRTGELFF

size: NA
V: TRBV29-1
J: TRBJ1-6
length: 13
D: NA
DNA: TGCAGCGTTTCATCTGGACATAATTCACCCCTCCACTTT
CDR3: CSVSSGHNSPLHF

size: NA
V: TRBV19
J: TRBJ2-1
length: 15
D: NA
DNA: TGTGCCAGTAGTATCAGCCAGGGGTTGTACAATGAGCAGTTCTTC
CDR3: CASSISQGLYNEQFF

size: NA
V: TRBV28
J: TRBJ2-3
length: 16
D: TRBD2
DNA: TGTGCCAGCAGTTTACTAGCGGGAGGGCCCGCAGATACGCAGTATTTT
CDR3: CASSLLAGGPADTQYF

size: NA
V: TRBV6-4
J: TRBJ2-7
length: 13
D: NA
DNA: TGTGCCAGCAGTTACAGGGTACCCTACGAGCAGTACTTC
CDR3: CASSYRVPYEQYF

size: NA
V: TRBV11-2
J: TRBJ2-7
length: 15
D: TRBD2
DNA: TGTGCCAGCAGCTTTCTAGCGGGATTGTCCTACGAGCAGTACTTC
CDR3: CASSFLAGLSYEQYF

size: NA
V: TRBV7-9
J: TRBJ1-6
length: 14
D: NA
DNA: TGTGCCAGCAGCCCCCACCGGTTATGGTCACCCCTCCACTTT
CDR3: CASSPHRLWSPLHF

size: once
V: TRBV18
J: TRBJ2-7
length: 13
D: NA
DNA: TGTGCCAGCTCACCACTCGTCGGGGAGGAGCAGTACTTC
CDR3: CASSPLVGEEQYF

size: NA
V: TRBV7-3
J: TRBJ2-3
length: 16
D: TRBD1
DNA: TGTGCCAGCAGCATCGGACAGGCGTCTTTCACAGATACGCAGTATTTT
CDR3: CASSIGQASFTDTQYF

size: NA
V: TRBV6-6
J: TRBJ2-7
length: 16
D: NA
DNA: TGTGCCAGCAGCCAACCTCGGACAGTAAGCTCCTACGAGCAGTACTTC
CDR3: CASSQPRTVSSYEQYF

size: NA
V: TRBV7-9
J: TRBJ1-1
length: 13
D: NA
DNA: TGTGCCAGCAGCTTAGTGCGGGGCGCTGAAGCTTTCTTT
CDR3: CASSLVRGAEAFF

size: NA
V: TRBV7-9
J: TRBJ1-5
length: 14
D: TRBD1
DNA: TGTGCCAGCACGGAAACAGGGGGCGATCAGCCCCAGCATTTT
CDR3: CASTETGGDQPQHF

size: once
V: TRBV25-1
J: TRBJ1-2
length: 12
D: NA
DNA: TGTGCCAGCAGTTTAGCTAACTATGGCTACACCTTC
CDR3: CASSLANYGYTF

size: NA
V: TRBV5-4
J: TRBJ2-3
length: 13
D: NA
DNA: TGTGCCAGCAGCTTGGAGTTTACAGATACGCAGTATTTT
CDR3: CASSLEFTDTQYF

size: NA
V: TRBV7-9
J: TRBJ2-7
length: 16
D: TRBD2
DNA: TGTGCCAGCAGCTTAGGGACTAGCGGAACCTCCTACGAGCAGTACTTC
CDR3: CASSLGTSGTSYEQYF

size: NA
V: TRBV18
J: TRBJ1-1
length: 15
D: NA
DNA: TGTGCCAGCTCCCCCCGACACCAATTGAACACTGAAGCTTTCTTT
CDR3: CASSPRHQLNTEAFF

size: NA
V: TRBV6-1
J: TRBJ2-7
length: 16
D: TRBD2
DNA: TGTGCCAGCAGTGAATGGGGTAGCGGGAGCTTCCTCGAGCAGTACTTC
CDR3: CASSEWGSGSFLEQYF

size: NA
V: TRBV5-4
J: TRBJ2-3
length: 15
D: NA
DNA: TGTGCCAGCAGCTTGGCGACAGCTAGCACAGATACGCAGTATTTT
CDR3: CASSLATASTDTQYF